Sequencing of this T cell receptor beta chain was carried out in a study of shared clonotypes between healthy human individuals. Study-wide context: Each donor's CD4 naive and CD4 memory cells filled three plates apiece, CD8 naive two, and CD8 memory one.

About this clone itself: The junction and the germline gene differ at one end; a read error may be behind it.

Cells designated naive CD8 were CD45RO-negative and were positively selected for CCR7, with terminally differentiated effector memory CD45RA+ cells excluded. Per the germline V gene, CDR1 is SSHAT and CDR2 is FNYEAQ (reference sequence). The CDR3 loop spans 13 amino acids. Some 27,000 T cell genomes, or about 0.2 ug DNA, went into the sorted-subset replicate PCRs. Some clones are missing from TCRdb's copy, which holds only in-frame ones; the method was immunoSEQ multiplex PCR. Among about 2 million clones listed, about 95% were seen once. The gene calls are TRBV7-7 and TRBJ2-7; TRBD2 aligns across 7 bases. Material: naive CD8+ T cells sorted from blood. The origin of this receptor is a man in his late teens or twenties in good health. The CDR3 is CASSPRGGNEQYF. As DNA, the CDR3 is TGTGCTAGCAGCCCGCGGGGAGGGAACGAGCAGTACTTC.